A selection of T cell receptor beta chains follows, all from one sample in a study of blood T cell repertoires in COVID-19. Here immunoSEQ multiplex PCR was the method, and the copy in TCRdb shows in-frame clones only, minus some. The table lists around 220,000 clones, over 80% of them singletons. Specimen: peripheral blood. The receptors come from a human donor in a cohort sampled during active COVID-19. CDR3s include the opening cysteine and the closing phenylalanine or tryptophan. Each record gives: J gene, V gene, D gene, clone size, CDR3 protein, CDR3 DNA. A D gene is named only where the DNA matches it firmly. Where a row states a size, it is once, few, many or the class of an expanded clone; other rows omit it.

J: TRBJ2-5; V: TRBV28; D: TRBD2; size: -; CDR3: CASSLVAGVVVQETQYF; DNA: TGTGCCAGCAGTTTAGTAGCGGGAGTTGTAGTCCAAGAGACCCAGTACTTC
J: TRBJ2-7; V: TRBV19; D: TRBD1; size: -; CDR3: CATPGTGGYEQYF; DNA: TGTGCCACCCCCGGGACAGGGGGCTACGAGCAGTACTTC
J: TRBJ2-7; V: TRBV7-2; D: TRBD2; size: -; CDR3: CASTPGLQRGEQYF; DNA: TGTGCCAGTACACCGGGACTACAACGTGGGGAGCAGTACTTC
J: TRBJ2-7; V: TRBV5-1; D: TRBD2; size: -; CDR3: CASSLETSGISYEQYF; DNA: TGCGCCAGCAGCTTGGAGACTAGCGGGATTTCTTACGAGCAGTACTTC
J: TRBJ2-1; V: TRBV6-5; D: TRBD2; size: -; CDR3: CASSPTSVSYNEQFF; DNA: TGTGCCAGCAGCCCGACTAGCGTGTCGTACAATGAGCAGTTCTTC
J: TRBJ2-5; V: TRBV9; D: TRBD2; size: -; CDR3: CASSPSGSKETQYF; DNA: TGTGCCAGCAGCCCTAGCGGGAGTAAAGAGACCCAGTACTTC
J: TRBJ2-7; V: TRBV27; D: -; size: few; CDR3: CASASLYEQYF; DNA: TGTGCCAGCGCTTCACTGTACGAGCAGTACTTC
J: TRBJ2-6; V: TRBV9; D: -; size: -; CDR3: CASSVGGLSGANVLTF; DNA: TGTGCCAGCAGCGTAGGGGGCCTCTCTGGGGCCAACGTCCTGACTTTC
J: TRBJ2-2; V: TRBV5-1; D: TRBD2; size: -; CDR3: CASSLGGGRIAGELFF; DNA: TGCGCCAGCAGCTTGGGGGGCGGGAGGATCGCCGGGGAGCTGTTTTTT
J: TRBJ2-6; V: TRBV7-3; D: -; size: -; CDR3: CASSLTWPGTGANVLTF; DNA: TGTGCCAGCAGCTTAACGTGGCCGGGGACAGGGGCCAACGTCCTGACTTTC
J: TRBJ1-4; V: TRBV28; D: -; size: -; CDR3: CASSFGGGGEKLFF; DNA: TGTGCCAGCAGTTTTGGGGGGGGCGGAGAAAAACTGTTTTTT
J: TRBJ2-5; V: TRBV5-4; D: -; size: -; CDR3: CASSFSREETQYF; DNA: TGTGCCAGCAGCTTTTCTCGAGAAGAGACCCAGTACTTC
J: TRBJ1-1; V: TRBV3-1/TRBV3-2; D: -; size: -; CDR3: CASSQAGAGAVTEAFF; DNA: TGTGCCAGCAGCCAAGCCGGGGCAGGGGCTGTGACTGAAGCTTTCTTT
J: TRBJ1-5; V: TRBV28; D: TRBD1; size: -; CDR3: CASSGTGGSNQPQHF; DNA: TGTGCCAGCAGTGGGACAGGGGGTTCCAATCAGCCCCAGCATTTT
J: TRBJ2-7; V: TRBV5-4; D: -; size: few; CDR3: CASSLSTPLDSSYEQYF; DNA: TGTGCCAGCAGCTTATCTACCCCCCTTGACAGTTCCTACGAGCAGTACTTC
J: TRBJ2-7; V: TRBV4-1; D: -; size: -; CDR3: CASSQSRSKYYEQYF; DNA: TGCGCCAGCAGCCAATCCCGGTCGAAGTACTACGAGCAGTACTTC
J: TRBJ2-3; V: TRBV7-2; D: TRBD2; size: -; CDR3: CASSYGAGGRTDTQYF; DNA: TGTGCCAGCAGCTACGGGGCGGGAGGACGCACAGATACGCAGTATTTT
J: TRBJ1-6; V: TRBV28; D: -; size: -; CDR3: CVSRPGRDYNSPLHF; DNA: TGCGTTTCCCGTCCAGGGAGGGACTATAATTCACCCCTCCACTTT
J: TRBJ2-7; V: TRBV5-1; D: TRBD2; size: -; CDR3: CASSLPRLAGGPGEQYF; DNA: TGCGCCAGCAGCCTTCCCCGACTAGCGGGAGGGCCCGGCGAGCAGTACTTC
J: TRBJ2-7; V: TRBV6-1; D: -; size: -; CDR3: CASSEAALARGGYEQYF; DNA: TGTGCCAGCAGTGAAGCGGCGCTAGCCCGAGGGGGTTACGAGCAGTACTTC